This entry is about one TCR beta chain. This record comes from a study of OX40 agonist ivuxolimab in advanced cancers. TCRdb's copy holds only in-frame clones and misses some; the assay was immunoSEQ multiplex PCR. This sample has tens of thousands of clones; around 88% occur once, and the top ten carry roughly 27%. V lost 3 bases and J lost 8, with 11 bases in between. The germline V gene has CDR1 MGHRA and CDR2 YSYEKL. This CDR3 spans 13 amino acids. This chain joins TRBV4-1 and TRBJ2-1, with D unclear. The material was CD4+ or CD8+ T cells sorted from blood, obtained in a trial of the OX40 agonist ivuxolimab. This TCR was sampled from an adult with an advanced solid tumor such as melanoma, head and neck, liver or kidney cancer. The DNA for the CDR3 is TGCGCCAGCAGCCATAGATACTCGGATGAGCAGTTCTTC. This gives the protein CASSHRYSDEQFF.